This T cell receptor (beta chain) was recorded in a study of tumor and adjacent non-tumor tissue in lung cancer. Study-wide results and caveats: Significantly higher TCR diversity was found in tumor than normal lung.

In regard to this clonotype: Its antigen is unidentified.

The template was RNA from unsorted bulk tissue. Between August and November 2014, newly diagnosed, chemotherapy-naive lung cancer patients underwent thoracic surgery in China. TCRbeta libraries were built with three rounds of nested PCR, modified from ARM-PCR. TCRdb called the multiplex PCR reads again in MiXCR, with one record for every CDR3 protein. The sample holds under 100,000 distinct CDR3 sequences, 61% seen once. Germline lookup yields CDR1 SQVTM and CDR2 ANQGSEA. CDR3 length: 14 amino acids. Trimming cost V 3 bases and J 0 bases, with 6 bases left between them. This receptor was obtained from a man aged 70 or older with non-small cell lung cancer. Sequenced: lung tumor tissue. V gene TRBV29-1 combines with J gene TRBJ2-6; D is undetermined. Written as DNA, the CDR3 is TGCAGCGTTGACATGGGCTCTGGGGCCAACGTCCTGACTTTC. Translated, it gives CSVDMGSGANVLTF.